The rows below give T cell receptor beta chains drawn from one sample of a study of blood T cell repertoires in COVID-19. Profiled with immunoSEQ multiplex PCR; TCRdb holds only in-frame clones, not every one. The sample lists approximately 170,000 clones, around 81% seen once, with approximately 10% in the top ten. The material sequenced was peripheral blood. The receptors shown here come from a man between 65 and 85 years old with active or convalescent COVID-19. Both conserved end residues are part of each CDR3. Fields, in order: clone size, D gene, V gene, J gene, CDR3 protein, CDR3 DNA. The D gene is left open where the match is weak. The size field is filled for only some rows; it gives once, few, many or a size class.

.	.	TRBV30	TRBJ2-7	CAWNHGRLTITYEQYF	TGTGCCTGGAACCACGGAAGGCTCACTATTACCTACGAGCAGTACTTC
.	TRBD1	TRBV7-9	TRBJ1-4	CASSALDRTTNEKLFF	TGTGCCAGCAGCGCGTTGGACAGGACAACTAATGAAAAACTGTTTTTT
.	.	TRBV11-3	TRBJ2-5	CASSPGPEETQYF	TGTGCCAGCAGCCCAGGTCCAGAGGAGACCCAGTACTTC
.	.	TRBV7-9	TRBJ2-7	CASSFSRFRAYEQYF	TGTGCCAGCAGCTTTTCAAGGTTTCGGGCCTACGAGCAGTACTTC
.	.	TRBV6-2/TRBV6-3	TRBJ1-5	CASSYGRRRYSNQPQHF	TGTGCCAGCAGTTATGGCAGGCGACGCTATAGCAATCAGCCCCAGCATTTT
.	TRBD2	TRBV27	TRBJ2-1	CASSWKLAGGPQGEQFF	TGTGCCAGCAGTTGGAAGCTAGCGGGAGGGCCCCAAGGTGAGCAGTTCTTC
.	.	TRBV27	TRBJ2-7	CASSLREGPYEQYF	TGTGCCAGCAGCCTCCGGGAAGGCCCCTACGAGCAGTACTTC
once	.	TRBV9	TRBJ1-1	CASSVEPRGDTEAFF	TGTGCCAGCAGCGTAGAGCCCCGGGGGGACACTGAAGCTTTCTTT
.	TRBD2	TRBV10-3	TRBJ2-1	CAISETGLAGPNEQFF	TGTGCCATCAGCGAAACGGGACTAGCGGGCCCCAATGAGCAGTTCTTC
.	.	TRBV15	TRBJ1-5	CATSREFVSGNSNQPQHF	TGTGCCACCAGCAGAGAATTTGTGTCAGGCAATAGCAATCAGCCCCAGCATTTT
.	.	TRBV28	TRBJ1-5	CASSTNQPQHF	TGTGCCAGCAGCACAAATCAGCCCCAGCATTTT
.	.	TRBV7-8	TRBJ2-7	CASSSNLLDRTDYYEQYF	TGTGCCAGCAGCTCCAACCTCCTTGATCGGACGGACTATTACGAGCAGTACTTC
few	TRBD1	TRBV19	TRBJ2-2	CASSPGQGRAGELFF	TGTGCCAGTAGTCCCGGACAGGGGCGAGCCGGGGAGCTGTTTTTT
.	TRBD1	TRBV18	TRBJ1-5	CASSPLGQGGNQPQHF	TGTGCCAGCTCACCACTCGGACAGGGAGGCAATCAGCCCCAGCATTTT
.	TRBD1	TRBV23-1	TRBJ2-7	CASSWTGGTHEQYF	TGCGCCAGCAGCTGGACAGGGGGAACCCACGAGCAGTACTTC
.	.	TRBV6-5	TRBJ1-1	CASSVIQESTEAFF	TGTGCCAGCAGCGTTATACAGGAGAGCACTGAAGCTTTCTTT
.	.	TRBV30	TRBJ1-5	CAWTTADNQPQHF	TGTGCCTGGACGACAGCAGACAATCAGCCCCAGCATTTT
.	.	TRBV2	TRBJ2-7	CASSEVTFYEQYF	TGTGCCAGCAGTGAGGTTACTTTCTACGAGCAGTACTTC
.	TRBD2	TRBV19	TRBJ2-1	CASNSGLAANEQFF	TGTGCCAGTAACTCAGGACTAGCGGCTAATGAGCAGTTCTTC
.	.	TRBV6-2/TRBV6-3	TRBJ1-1	CASSYSRREAFF	TGTGCCAGCAGTTACTCTCGGAGGGAAGCTTTCTTT
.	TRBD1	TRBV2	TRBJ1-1	CASSGQGTEAFF	TGTGCCAGCAGCGGACAGGGCACTGAAGCTTTCTTT
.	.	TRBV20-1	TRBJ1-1	CSASSLGGINTEAFF	TGCAGTGCTAGTAGTCTTGGCGGAATAAACACTGAAGCTTTCTTT
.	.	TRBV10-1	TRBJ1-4	CASSETVYGEKLFF	TGCGCCAGCAGCGAGACAGTCTATGGCGAAAAACTGTTTTTT
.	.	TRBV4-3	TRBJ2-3	CASSQGYYSTDTQYF	TGCGCCAGCAGCCAAGGGTACTATTCGACAGATACGCAGTATTTT
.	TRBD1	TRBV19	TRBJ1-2	CASSMTGKDGGYTF	TGTGCCAGTAGTATGACAGGGAAGGATGGGGGCTACACCTTC
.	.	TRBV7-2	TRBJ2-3	CASSRAGARADTQYF	TGTGCCAGCAGCCGGGCGGGGGCGCGTGCAGATACGCAGTATTTT
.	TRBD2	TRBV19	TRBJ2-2	CASSPSAGGFNTGELFF	TGTGCCAGTAGTCCTTCAGCGGGAGGGTTTAATACCGGGGAGCTGTTTTTT
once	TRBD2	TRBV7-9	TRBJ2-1	CASSYGTSGRAEQFF	TGTGCCAGCAGCTACGGGACTAGCGGGAGAGCTGAGCAGTTCTTC
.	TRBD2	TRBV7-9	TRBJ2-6	CAAPASGSASSGANVLTF	TGTGCGGCGCCAGCTAGCGGGTCCGCAAGCTCTGGGGCCAACGTCCTGACTTTC
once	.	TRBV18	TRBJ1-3	CASSPSLATNTIYF	TGTGCCAGCTCACCGTCTTTGGCCACAAACACCATATATTTT
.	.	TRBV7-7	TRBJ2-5	CASSLTAGKKTQYF	TGTGCTAGCAGCTTAACGGCGGGGAAAAAGACCCAGTACTTC
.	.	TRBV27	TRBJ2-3	CASSLQAGTDTQYF	TGTGCCAGCAGTTTACAAGCGGGCACAGATACGCAGTATTTT
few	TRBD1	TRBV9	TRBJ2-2	CASSPRGVLRDRDKIGELFF	TGTGCCAGCAGCCCCCGAGGAGTGCTAAGGGACAGGGACAAAATCGGGGAGCTGTTTTTT